The clone carrying this T cell receptor (beta chain) was counted many times. The CDR3 length is 18 residues. Germline lookup yields CDR1 SGHVS and CDR2 FQNEAQ. With 8 bases clipped from V and 0 bases from J, the junction kept 17 bases outside the gene matches. The data belong to a study of CD8 T cells in ankylosing spondylitis. MiXCR was run by TCRdb on the 5' RACE reads, yielding one entry per CDR3 protein. Counted here are 150,000 to 200,000 distinct CDR3 sequences, over 15% occurring once; the ten biggest clones make up roughly 4.5%. The rearrangement uses TRBV7-8 and TRBJ1-1; 8 bases match TRBD1. The TCR comes from a male donor under 30 with ankylosing spondylitis or in good health (not recorded which). The sequenced material came from blood, either unsorted or a sorted T cell fraction (not recorded which). The CDR3 sequence: CASPQTLRTGSMNTEAFF. DNA of the CDR3: TGTGCCAGCCCCCAAACCCTCCGGACAGGGTCGATGAACACTGAAGCTTTCTTT.